This T cell receptor (beta chain) was documented in a study of blood T cell repertoires in COVID-19. Across the whole study: Material from acute and convalescent COVID-19 was sourced from the United States, Italy and Spain. T cells, B-cell-depleted T cells, or PBMCs supplied cDNA or gDNA.

Here immunoSEQ multiplex PCR was the method, and the copy in TCRdb shows in-frame clones only, minus some. The sample holds roughly 230,000 clones, 75% to 90% seen once. The length of the CDR3 is 17 residues. CDR1 and CDR2 (germline): MNHNS, SASEGT. Trimming shortened V by 2 bases and J by 6 bases, and 20 bases separated the two germline ends. The sequencing sample was made of peripheral blood. V usage is TRBV6-1 and J usage is TRBJ2-1, with D perhaps matching TRBD2 (5 bases). The TCR sequence derives from a woman in her 40s who had recovered from COVID-19. The CDR3: CASSEFEGEKFSNEQFF. The CDR3 region has the DNA TGTGCCAGCAGTGAATTCGAGGGCGAGAAGTTTAGCAATGAGCAGTTCTTC.